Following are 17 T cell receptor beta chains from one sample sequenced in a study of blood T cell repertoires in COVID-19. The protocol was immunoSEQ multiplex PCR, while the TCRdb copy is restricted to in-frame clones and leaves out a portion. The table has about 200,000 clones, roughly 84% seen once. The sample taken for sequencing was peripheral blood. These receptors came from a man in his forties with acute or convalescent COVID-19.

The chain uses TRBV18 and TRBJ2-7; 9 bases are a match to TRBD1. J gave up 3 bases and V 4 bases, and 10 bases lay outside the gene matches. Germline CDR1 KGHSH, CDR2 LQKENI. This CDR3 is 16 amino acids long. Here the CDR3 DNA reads TGTGCCAGCTCACAACTCACTCCGGGACAGGGCTACGAGCAGTACTTC. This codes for CASSQLTPGQGYEQYF.

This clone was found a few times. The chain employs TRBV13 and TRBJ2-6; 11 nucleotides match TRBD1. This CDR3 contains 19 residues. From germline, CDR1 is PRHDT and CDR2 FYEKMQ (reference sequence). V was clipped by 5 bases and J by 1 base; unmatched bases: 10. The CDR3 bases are TGTGCCAGCAGCCCCCGAAGGGACAGGGGGGAATCTGGGGCCAACGTCCTGACTTTC. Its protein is CASSPRRDRGESGANVLTF.

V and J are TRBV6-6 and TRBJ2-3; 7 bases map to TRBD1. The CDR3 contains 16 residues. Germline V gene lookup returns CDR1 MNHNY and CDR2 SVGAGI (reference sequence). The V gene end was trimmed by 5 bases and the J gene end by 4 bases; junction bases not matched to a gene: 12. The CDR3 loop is CASSRQGRGGSDTQYF. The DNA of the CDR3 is TGTGCCAGCAGTCGACAGGGCCGAGGTGGTTCAGATACGCAGTATTTT.

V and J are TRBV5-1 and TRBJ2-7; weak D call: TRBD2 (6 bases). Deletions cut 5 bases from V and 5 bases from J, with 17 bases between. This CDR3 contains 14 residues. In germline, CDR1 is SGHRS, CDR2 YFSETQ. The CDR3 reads CASSPEGAGNEQYF. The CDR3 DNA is TGCGCCAGCAGTCCCGAAGGGGCGGGGAACGAGCAGTACTTC.

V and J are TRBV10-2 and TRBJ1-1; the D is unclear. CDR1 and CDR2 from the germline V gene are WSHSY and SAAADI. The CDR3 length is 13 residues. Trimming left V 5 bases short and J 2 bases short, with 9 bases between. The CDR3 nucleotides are TGCGCCAGCAGTCTGTCTTTAAACACTGAAGCTTTCTTT. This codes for CASSLSLNTEAFF.

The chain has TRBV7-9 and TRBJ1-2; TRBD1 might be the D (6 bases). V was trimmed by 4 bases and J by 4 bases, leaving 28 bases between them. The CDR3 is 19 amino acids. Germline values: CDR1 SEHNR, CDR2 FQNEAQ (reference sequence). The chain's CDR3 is CASSSWVGTSPQTLYGYTF. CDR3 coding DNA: TGTGCCAGCAGCTCTTGGGTGGGGACAAGCCCCCAAACGCTCTATGGCTACACCTTC.

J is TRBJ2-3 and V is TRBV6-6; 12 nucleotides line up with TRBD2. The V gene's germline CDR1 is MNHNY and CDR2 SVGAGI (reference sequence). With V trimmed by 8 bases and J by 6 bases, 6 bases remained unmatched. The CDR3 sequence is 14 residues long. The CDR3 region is CASCTSGGWDTQYF. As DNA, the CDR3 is TGTGCCAGCTGCACTAGCGGGGGGTGGGATACGCAGTATTTT.

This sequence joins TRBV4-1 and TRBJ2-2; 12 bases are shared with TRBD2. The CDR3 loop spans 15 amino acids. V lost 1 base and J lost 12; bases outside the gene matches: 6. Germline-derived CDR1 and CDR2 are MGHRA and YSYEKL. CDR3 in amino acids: CASSQARLAGEKLFF. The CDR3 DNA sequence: TGCGCCAGCAGCCAAGCGAGACTAGCGGGAGAGAAGCTGTTTTTT.

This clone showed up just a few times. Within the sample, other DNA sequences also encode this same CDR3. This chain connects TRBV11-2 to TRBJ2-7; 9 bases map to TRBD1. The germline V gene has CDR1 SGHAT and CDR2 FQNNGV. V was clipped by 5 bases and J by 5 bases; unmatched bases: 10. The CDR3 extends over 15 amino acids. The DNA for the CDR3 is TGTGCCAGCAGCCTAGGCGGGACAGGGATCCACGAGCAGTACTTC. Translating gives CASSLGGTGIHEQYF.

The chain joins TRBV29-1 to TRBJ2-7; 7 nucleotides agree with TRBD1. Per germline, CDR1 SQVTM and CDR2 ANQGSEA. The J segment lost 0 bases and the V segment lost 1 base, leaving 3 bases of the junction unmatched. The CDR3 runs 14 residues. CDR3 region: CSVEVTGNSYEQYF. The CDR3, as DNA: TGCAGCGTTGAAGTGACAGGGAACTCCTACGAGCAGTACTTC.

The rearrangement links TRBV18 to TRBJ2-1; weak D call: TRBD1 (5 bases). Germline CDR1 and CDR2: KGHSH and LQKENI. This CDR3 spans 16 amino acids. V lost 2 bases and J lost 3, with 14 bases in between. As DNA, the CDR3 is TGTGCCAGCTCACCATTTTTGGCAGGGCTCTACAATGAGCAGTTCTTC. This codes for CASSPFLAGLYNEQFF.

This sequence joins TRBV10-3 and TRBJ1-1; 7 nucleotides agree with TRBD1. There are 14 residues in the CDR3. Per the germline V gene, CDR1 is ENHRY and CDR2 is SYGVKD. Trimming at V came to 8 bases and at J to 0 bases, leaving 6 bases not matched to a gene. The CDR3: CAIGFTGVNTEAFF. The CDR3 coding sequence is TGTGCCATCGGCTTCACAGGGGTGAACACTGAAGCTTTCTTT.

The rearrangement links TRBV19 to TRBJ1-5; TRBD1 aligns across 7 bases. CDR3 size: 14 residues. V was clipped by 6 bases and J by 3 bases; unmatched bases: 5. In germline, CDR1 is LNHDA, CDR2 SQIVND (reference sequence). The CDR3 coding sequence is TGTGCCAGTAGCTCGGACAGGCTCAATCAGCCCCAGCATTTT. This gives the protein CASSSDRLNQPQHF.

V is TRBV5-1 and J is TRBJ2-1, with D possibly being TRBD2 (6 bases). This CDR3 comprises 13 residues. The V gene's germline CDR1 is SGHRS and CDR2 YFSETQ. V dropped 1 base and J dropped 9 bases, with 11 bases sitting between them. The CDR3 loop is CASSLNLAREQFF. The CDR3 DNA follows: TGCGCCAGCAGCTTGAACCTAGCGCGTGAGCAGTTCTTC.

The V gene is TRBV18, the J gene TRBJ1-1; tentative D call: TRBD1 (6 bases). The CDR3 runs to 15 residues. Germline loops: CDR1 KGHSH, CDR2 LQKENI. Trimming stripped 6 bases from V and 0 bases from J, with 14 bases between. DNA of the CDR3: TGTGCCAGCTCCCTCGGACAGATCATGAACACTGAAGCTTTCTTT. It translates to CASSLGQIMNTEAFF.

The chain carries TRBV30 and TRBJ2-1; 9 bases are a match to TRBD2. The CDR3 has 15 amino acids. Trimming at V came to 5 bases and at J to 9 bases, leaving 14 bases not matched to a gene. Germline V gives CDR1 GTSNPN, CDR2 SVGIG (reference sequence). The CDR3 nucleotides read TGTGCCTGGGGGGGACTAGCCGGAGCAGCCGGTGAGCAGTTCTTC. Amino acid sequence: CAWGGLAGAAGEQFF.

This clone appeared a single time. CDR3 loop: CASSEPGLELGEQYF. CDR3 nucleotide sequence: TGTGCCAGCAGTGAACCGGGACTAGAGTTGGGCGAGCAGTACTTC. The chain couples TRBV6-1 to TRBJ2-7, with 8 bases lining up with TRBD2. CDR1 and CDR2 (germline): MNHNS, SASEGT. The CDR3 is 15 amino acids. The V and J ends lost 2 bases and 6 bases, in that order; junction bases with no gene match: 9.